This TCR beta chain is drawn from a study of blood T cells in healthy people across ages. A sample-barcoded 5' primer and a J-beta primer mix were used in a second PCR of roughly 7 to 11 cycles. TCRdb reanalysed the 5' RACE reads using MiXCR and keeps one entry per CDR3 protein. Of roughly 1,300,000 distinct CDR3 sequences listed, 45% to 70% were seen once; the top ten hold more than 6%. CDR1 and CDR2 from the germline V gene are DFQATT and SNEGSKA (reference sequence). Trimming removed 0 bases at V and 1 base at J, with 13 bases between. This CDR3 comprises 16 residues. The sequenced material came from blood. The source of this sequence is a man younger than 35 in good health. The chain employs TRBV20-1 and TRBJ2-1, with a possible D match to TRBD2 (5 bases). The CDR3 DNA is TGCAGTGCTAGAGATCGGGGAGTGTCTTCCTACAATGAGCAGTTCTTC. Amino acid sequence: CSARDRGVSSYNEQFF.